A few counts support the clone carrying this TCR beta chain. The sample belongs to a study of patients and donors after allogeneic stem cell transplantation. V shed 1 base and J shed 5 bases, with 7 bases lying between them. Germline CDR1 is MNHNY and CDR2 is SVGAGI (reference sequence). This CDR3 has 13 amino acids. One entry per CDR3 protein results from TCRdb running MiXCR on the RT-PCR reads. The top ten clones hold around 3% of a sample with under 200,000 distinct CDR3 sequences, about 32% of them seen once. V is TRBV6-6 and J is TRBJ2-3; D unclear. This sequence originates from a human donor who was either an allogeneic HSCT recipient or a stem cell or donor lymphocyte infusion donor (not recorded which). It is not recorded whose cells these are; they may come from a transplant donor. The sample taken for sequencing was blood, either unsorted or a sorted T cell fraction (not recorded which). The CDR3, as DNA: TGTGCCAGCAGTTACTTCGGCGTAGATACGCAGTATTTT. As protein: CASSYFGVDTQYF.